This T cell receptor beta chain was recorded in a study of T cells in Graves' hyperthyroidism and ophthalmopathy. The germline V and J ends were trimmed by 3 bases and 4 bases, with 6 bases remaining between them. The CDR3 has 12 residues. Germline V gives CDR1 LGHNA, CDR2 YNFKEQ. Reasons for excluding patients were uncontrolled infection, other autoimmune disease, pregnancy or lactation. In the case of this clonotype: Its antigen is not known.

RNA transcripts served as the template for amplifying TCR beta CDR3 regions. First-round RT-PCR with HTBI primers amplified the TCR CDR3 region. TCRdb fed the multiplex PCR reads into MiXCR, producing one record per CDR3 protein. The sample consists of approximately 370,000 distinct CDR3 sequences, about a sixth of them appearing once. Study outcomes and limitations: From stable hyperthyroidism, ophthalmopathy was set apart by a 13 V-J model. It was a median about 6 months before onset that the model predicted ophthalmopathy.

This sequence originates from a woman in her 30s with Graves' hyperthyroidism that later progressed to Graves' ophthalmopathy. Sequencing was carried out using blood. The chain has TRBV4-2 and TRBJ1-2, with D unclear. CDR3 amino acids: CASSQSGYGYTF. CDR3 sequence (DNA): TGTGCCAGCAGCCAGTCTGGCTATGGCTACACCTTC.